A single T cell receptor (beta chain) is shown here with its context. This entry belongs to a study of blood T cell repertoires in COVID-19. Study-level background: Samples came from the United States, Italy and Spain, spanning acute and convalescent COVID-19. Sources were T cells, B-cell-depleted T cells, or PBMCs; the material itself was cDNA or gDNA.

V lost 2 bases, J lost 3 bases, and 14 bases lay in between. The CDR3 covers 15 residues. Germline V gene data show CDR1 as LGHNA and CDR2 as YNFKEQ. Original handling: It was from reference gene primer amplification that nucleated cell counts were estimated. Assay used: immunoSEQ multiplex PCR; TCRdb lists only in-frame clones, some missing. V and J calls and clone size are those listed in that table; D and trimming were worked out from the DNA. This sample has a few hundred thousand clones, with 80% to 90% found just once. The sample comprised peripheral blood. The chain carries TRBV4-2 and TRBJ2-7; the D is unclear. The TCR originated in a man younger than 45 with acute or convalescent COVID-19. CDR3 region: CASSQIPDSFYEQYF. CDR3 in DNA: TGTGCCAGCAGCCAAATTCCTGACTCGTTCTACGAGCAGTACTTC.